The 21 T cell receptor beta chains below all came from one sample that was sequenced in a study of T cells in Graves' hyperthyroidism and ophthalmopathy. The investigators amplified TCR beta CDR3 regions from RNA transcripts. With the HTBI primer set, the TCR CDR3 went through a first round of RT-PCR. One entry per CDR3 protein results from TCRdb running MiXCR on the multiplex PCR reads. This table has approximately 210,000 distinct CDR3 sequences, approximately 17% appearing once. The sample comprised blood. These receptors originate from a man in his fifties or sixties with Graves' hyperthyroidism.

This clonotype was picked up many times. The chain carries TRBV19 and TRBJ1-1; D possibly corresponds to TRBD1 (5 bases). This CDR3 spans 16 amino acids. The V end lost 3 bases, the J end lost 1 base, and 15 bases lay between the germline ends. Germline CDR1 and CDR2: LNHDA and SQIVND (reference sequence). The DNA for the CDR3 is TGTGCCAGTAGTATTCGGGCACGGGGCGCGAACACTGAAGCTTTCTTT. Protein sequence: CASSIRARGANTEAFF.

The J gene is TRBJ2-7, the V gene TRBV6-1; TRBD2 matches at 7 bases. The V segment lost 6 bases and the J segment 1 base; nucleotides outside the gene matches: 9. The CDR3 length is 15 residues. The germline V gene encodes CDR1 MNHNS and CDR2 SASEGT. For the CDR3, the DNA is TGTGCCAGCAGCACCTGGGGGGACTATTCCTACGAGCAGTACTTC. It translates to CASSTWGDYSYEQYF.

This clonotype has ten or more counts. The chain carries TRBV6-1 and TRBJ2-5, with a tentative D call TRBD2 (5 bases). The CDR3 loop spans 14 amino acids. Trimming left V 6 bases short and J 2 bases short, with 13 bases between. Germline V gene sequence: CDR1 MNHNS, CDR2 SASEGT. The CDR3 is CASSYNRGQETQYF. In DNA, the CDR3 is TGTGCCAGCAGCTACAACCGGGGACAAGAGACCCAGTACTTC.

In its sample, this clonotype was seen many times. The V call is TRBV2, the J call TRBJ1-5; tentative D call: TRBD1 (5 bases). Germline V gene data show CDR1 as SNHLY and CDR2 as FYNNEI. Between the trimmed V and J ends, which lost 4 bases and 1 base, there was a span of 11 bases. The CDR3 totals 15 residues. The CDR3 nucleotides read TGTGCCAGCAGTGGGGGGGTCGGAAGCAATCAGCCCCAGCATTTT. It translates to CASSGGVGSNQPQHF.

This clonotype was seen repeatedly, ten times or more. This chain connects TRBV7-6 to TRBJ1-5; perhaps TRBD1 as D (6 bases). The germline V gene encodes CDR1 SGHVS and CDR2 FNYEAQ. The CDR3 runs to 15 residues. The V and J ends lost 5 bases and 6 bases respectively, with 17 bases between them. CDR3 nucleotides: TGTGCCAGCAGCCTGCGGGCAGGGGATCCTCAGCCCCAGCATTTT. As protein: CASSLRAGDPQPQHF.

This clonotype was seen a few times. The CDR3 nucleotides are TGTGCCAGCAGCCAAGTTTCTCGCTTCAGGTCACAGGGTCCTACGCAGTATTTT. Translating gives CASSQVSRFRSQGPTQYF. This sequence joins TRBV4-2 and TRBJ2-3, with D maybe TRBD1 (6 bases). From germline, CDR1 is LGHNA and CDR2 YNFKEQ. There are 18 residues in the CDR3. The V gene lost 1 base and the J gene lost 8 bases, with 25 bases spanning the gap.

This clonotype was seen only a few times. The rearrangement links TRBV19 to TRBJ1-4; D gene unclear. CDR3 length: 13 amino acids. V shed 3 bases and J shed 8 bases, with 10 bases lying between them. CDR1 is LNHDA, CDR2 SQIVND, per germline (reference sequence). As DNA, the CDR3 is TGTGCCAGTAGTATGCAAGGGCACGAAAAACTGTTTTTT. This translates into CASSMQGHEKLFF.

The CDR3 bases are TGTGCCAGCAGCTTGTGGGGGGTTTGGGGCTTTGAAGCTTTCTTT. This encodes CASSLWGVWGFEAFF. The V and J genes are TRBV5-4 and TRBJ1-1, with D maybe TRBD1 (5 bases). There are 15 residues in the CDR3. V lost 1 base and J lost 7, with 17 bases in between. Germline V gene sequence: CDR1 SGHNT, CDR2 YYREEE (reference sequence).

This clonotype came up a few times. This chain uses TRBV14 with TRBJ2-1, with TRBD2 as a possible D gene (5 bases). Germline CDR1 and CDR2: SGHDN and FVKESK. The CDR3 runs 14 residues. V lost 6 bases and J 1 base, leaving 10 bases between the germline ends. The CDR3 reads CASRRSGSYNEQFF. CDR3 nucleotide sequence: TGTGCCAGCAGGAGGTCGGGGTCCTACAATGAGCAGTTCTTC.

The CDR3 sequence is CASSYSIVTQYF. As DNA, the CDR3 is TGTGCCAGCAGTTACTCGATAGTCACGCAGTATTTT. V and J are TRBV6-2 or TRBV6-3 and TRBJ2-3; no clear D. Germline V gene data show CDR1 as MNHEY and CDR2 as SVGEGT. The CDR3 consists of 12 residues. Trimming cost V 0 bases and J 9 bases, with 7 bases left between them.

V gene TRBV12-3 or TRBV12-4 combines with J gene TRBJ2-4; D may be TRBD2 (5 bases). The CDR3 length is 14 residues. V gave up 3 bases and J gave up 2 bases, with 8 bases separating them. As DNA, the CDR3 is TGTGCCAGCAGTTTCCGGACTCCCAAAAACATTCAGTACTTC. It codes for CASSFRTPKNIQYF.

Worth noting for this clonotype: One end of the junction does not line up with germline, which may come from a read error. This rearrangement joins TRBV5-1 to TRBJ2-1, with 12 bases matching TRBD2. Germline V gene data show CDR1 as SGHRS and CDR2 as YFSETQ. The length of the CDR3 is 18 residues. CDR3 in DNA: TGCGCCAGCAGCCTAGGGACTAGCGGGTTCCTCTCCCACAATGAGCAGTTCTTC. Its translation: CASSLGTSGFLSHNEQFF.

This sequence joins TRBV6-1 and TRBJ1-3; D remains ambiguous. V shed 5 bases and J shed 8 bases, with 13 bases lying between them. Germline V gene sequence: CDR1 MNHNS, CDR2 SASEGT. CDR3 length: 13 residues. The CDR3 region has the DNA TGTGCCAGCAGTCCGCAAGTTGGGGACACCATATATTTT. Residues: CASSPQVGDTIYF.

The genes are TRBV28 and TRBJ2-1; 16 positions agree with TRBD2. This CDR3 has 17 residues. Trimming took 6 bases from V and 8 from J; bases not matched to a gene: 10. CDR1 and CDR2 from the germline V gene are MDHEN and SYDVKM. The chain's CDR3 is CASSQGLAGGPPDEQFF. CDR3 coding DNA: TGTGCCAGCAGCCAGGGACTAGCGGGAGGGCCGCCGGATGAGCAGTTCTTC.

The chain uses TRBV12-3 or TRBV12-4 and TRBJ2-7; D is unclear. Trimming shortened V by 4 bases and J by 7 bases, and 11 bases separated the two germline ends. CDR3 size: 12 residues. The CDR3 nucleotides are TGTGCCAGCAGTTGGATGTCCGGGGAGCAGTACTTC. Translation gives CASSWMSGEQYF.

This clonotype was recorded many times. This chain uses TRBV11-2 with TRBJ2-3; TRBD2 is a possible D gene (5 bases). The V gene lost 6 bases and the J gene lost 0 bases, with 10 bases spanning the gap. Germline V gives CDR1 SGHAT, CDR2 FQNNGV. CDR3 length: 14 amino acids. CDR3 sequence: CASRPRTSTDTQYF. As DNA, the CDR3 is TGTGCCAGCAGGCCGCGGACTAGCACAGATACGCAGTATTTT.

Notes on this clonotype: An end of the junction differs from the germline gene, which may be a read error. The chain combines TRBV10-3 with TRBJ2-3, with TRBD2 matching over 9 bases. The CDR3 covers 16 residues. Looked up from germline, CDR1 is ENHRY and CDR2 is SYGVKD. CDR3 loop: CAIGEAIAGAGDTQYF. CDR3 coding DNA: TGTGCCATCGGTGAGGCTATAGCGGGAGCAGGGGATACGCAGTATTTT.

The table lists this clonotype with many counts. The chain employs TRBV6-2 or TRBV6-3 and TRBJ2-7; D call uncertain. With 7 bases removed from V and 4 bases from J, the gap between germline ends came to 17 bases. This CDR3 comprises 14 residues. The germline V gene has CDR1 MNHEY and CDR2 SVGEGT. The CDR3 DNA sequence: TGTGCCAGCATCTTCACCCCACCGAATTACGAGCAGTACTTC. Its protein product is CASIFTPPNYEQYF.

This clonotype was counted at least ten times. The chain has TRBV28 and TRBJ2-5; 8 bases align to TRBD1. The CDR3 contains 16 residues. J lost 1 base, V lost 5 bases, and 9 bases had no gene match. Germline V lookup: CDR1 MDHEN, CDR2 SYDVKM. DNA for the CDR3: TGTGCCAGCAGTACGACAGGGGAAAAACGCCAAGAGACCCAGTACTTC. Its translation: CASSTTGEKRQETQYF.

The table lists this clonotype with a few counts. V usage is TRBV5-1 and J usage is TRBJ2-7; 11 nucleotides agree with TRBD2. V lost 3 bases and J lost 6; bases outside the gene matches: 5. The length of the CDR3 is 14 residues. Germline CDR1 is SGHRS and CDR2 is YFSETQ. CDR3 nucleotide sequence: TGCGCCAGCAGCTCGACTAGCGGGACAGCCGAGCAGTACTTC. It is translated as CASSSTSGTAEQYF.

This clonotype came up many times. The chain joins TRBV20-1 to TRBJ2-7; the match to TRBD2 covers 13 bases. CDR3 length: 16 amino acids. Germline-derived CDR1 and CDR2 are DFQATT and SNEGSKA (reference sequence). V was pared by 2 bases and J by 4 bases, with 8 bases of the junction left unmatched. This chain's CDR3 is CSARSRTSGSGYEQYF. In DNA, the CDR3 is TGCAGTGCTAGATCCAGGACTAGCGGGAGTGGGTACGAGCAGTACTTC.